Each of the 5 T cell receptor beta chains below was sequenced from the same sample in a study of tumor and adjacent non-tumor tissue in lung cancer (dated by TCRdb to the late 2010s). The library was produced with multiplex PCR. Sequencing took place on an Illumina HiSeq 2500. TCRbeta libraries were constructed through three rounds of nested PCR with primers (Table S4) according to protocols modified from ARM-PCR. TCRdb itself trimmed the public reads at Q25 with fastp, ran MiXCR and retained productive beta chains. One record per CDR3 amino acid sequence lists the most common genes and DNA. In all, the sample holds around 140,000 distinct CDR3 sequences, and around 66% of those were seen once. The ten largest clones capture 15% to 20% of the sample. RNA was isolated from bulk, unsorted tissue, and RNA quality was assessed with a NanoDrop ND-1000 and an Agilent 2100. The specimen was lung tumor tissue. These receptors were taken from a man in his fifties or sixties with small cell lung cancer.

Remarks on this clonotype: The CDR3 ends on some other residue instead of the conserved phenylalanine or tryptophan, so this is likely a read error. The DNA is omitted, as the CDR3 cannot be located on it reliably, and the CDR3 follows TCRdb's listing. The V gene is TRBV6-6, the J gene TRBJ2-2; the D call TRBD2 from the table was never checked on the DNA. The germline V gene encodes CDR1 MNHNY and CDR2 SVGAGI (reference sequence). The CDR3 is 15 residues long, ends included. CDR3 in amino acids: CASSYSGREGRELYI.

V is TRBV28 and J is TRBJ2-5; TRBD1 agrees at 7 bases. The CDR3 is made up of 14 amino acids. From germline, CDR1 is MDHEN and CDR2 SYDVKM. Trimming removed 7 bases from V and 2 bases from J; junction bases left unmatched: 7. CDR3 amino acids: CASIPTGRQETQYF. Written as DNA, the CDR3 is TGTGCCAGCATCCCGACAGGGCGACAAGAGACCCAGTACTTC.

This clonotype appeared many times. This chain connects TRBV4-2 to TRBJ1-1; 8 bases align to TRBD1. There are 15 residues in the CDR3. The trim removed 4 bases at V and 5 bases at J, leaving 9 bases unmatched. In germline, CDR1 is LGHNA, CDR2 YNFKEQ. CDR3 in DNA: TGTGCCAGCAGCCTAGACAGGGGAAGGGAGACTGAAGCTTTCTTT. It codes for CASSLDRGRETEAFF.

This sequence joins TRBV5-4 and TRBJ2-3; D gene ambiguous. Germline lookup yields CDR1 SGHNT and CDR2 YYREEE (reference sequence). This CDR3 comprises 11 residues. Between the trimmed V and J ends, which lost 7 bases and 2 bases, there was a span of 5 bases. DNA for the CDR3: TGTGCCAGCGGCGCCACAGATACGCAGTATTTT. Translated, it gives CASGATDTQYF.

The chain has TRBV14 and TRBJ2-3; D is possibly TRBD1 or TRBD2 (5 bases each). The CDR3 is 13 residues long. V was pared by 0 bases and J by 8 bases, with 9 bases between. Germline V gene sequence: CDR1 SGHDN, CDR2 FVKESK. In DNA form, the CDR3 reads TGTGCCAGCAGCCAAGACAGGGCGGGTACGCAGTATTTT. This encodes CASSQDRAGTQYF.